This T cell receptor beta chain was identified in a study of identifying expanded T cells in peripheral blood. V lost 4 bases and J lost 3, with 16 bases in between. This CDR3 is built from 15 residues. The germline V gene has CDR1 MDHEN and CDR2 SYDVKM. TCRdb's copy holds only in-frame clones and misses some; the assay was immunoSEQ multiplex PCR. The table lists approximately 120,000 clones, 88% of them singletons. The chain joins TRBV28 to TRBJ2-7, with a possible D match to TRBD1 (6 bases). Sequencing was done on a sample of blood. The sequence derives from a person aged 18 to 75 in good health. CDR3 in amino acids: CASSSRDIPFYEQYF. In DNA, the CDR3 is TGTGCCAGCAGTTCCCGGGACATACCTTTCTACGAGCAGTACTTC.